These 30 T cell receptor beta chains share one sample of origin, sequenced in a study of cytomegalovirus exposure and HLA in healthy donors. Amplification used 60 Vbeta primers and 13 Jbeta primers. The assay was immunoSEQ multiplex PCR, and TCRdb's table has in-frame clones only and misses some. The sample carries some 140,000 clones, 65% to 80% recorded once. Material: PBMCs. All receptors come from a man aged 35-49 years in good health and CMV-seronegative.

The chain joins TRBV6-5 to TRBJ1-1, with 7 bases lining up with TRBD1. Germline-derived CDR1 and CDR2 are MNHEY and SVGAGI. The V gene end was trimmed by 2 bases and the J gene end by 3 bases; junction bases not matched to a gene: 6. This CDR3 contains 15 residues. The CDR3 DNA is TGTGCCAGCAGTTACCCCCAGGGGGATCACACTGAAGCTTTCTTT. Encoded protein: CASSYPQGDHTEAFF.

This sequence joins TRBV6-5 and TRBJ1-5, with 7 bases that match TRBD1. Germline CDR1 is MNHEY and CDR2 is SVGAGI. The ends lost 5 bases at V and 3 bases at J; junction bases unmatched: 1. The CDR3 has 13 amino acids. In DNA form, the CDR3 reads TGTGCCAGCAGTGACAGGGCCAATCAGCCCCAGCATTTT. Encoded protein: CASSDRANQPQHF.

The chain combines TRBV19 with TRBJ1-5; TRBD1 agrees at 10 bases. This CDR3 region has 16 residues. The V and J ends lost 3 bases and 5 bases, in that order; junction bases with no gene match: 7. The germline V gene encodes CDR1 LNHDA and CDR2 SQIVND (reference sequence). The CDR3 is CASSMVGTGAYQPQHF. The CDR3 coding sequence is TGTGCCAGTAGTATGGTAGGGACAGGGGCCTATCAGCCCCAGCATTTT.

On this clone: In the same sample, other DNA sequences code for this CDR3. The chain has TRBV19 and TRBJ1-1, with a tentative D call TRBD1 (6 bases). Germline loops: CDR1 LNHDA, CDR2 SQIVND (reference sequence). The CDR3 has 13 amino acids. The V end was cut by 2 bases, the J end by 5 bases, with 9 bases between. CDR3 sequence reads: CASSIQGRTEAFF. CDR3 DNA sequence: TGTGCCAGTAGTATACAGGGGCGAACTGAAGCTTTCTTT.

V and J are TRBV7-8 and TRBJ2-7; a possible D gene is TRBD2 (6 bases). The germline CDR1 and CDR2 sequences are SGHVS and FQNEAQ. The germline V and J ends were trimmed by 5 bases and 1 base, with 12 bases remaining between them. The CDR3 is made up of 14 amino acids. CDR3 sequence (DNA): TGTGCCAGCAGCCCCCGGGACTCTTCCTACGAGCAGTACTTC. Amino acids: CASSPRDSSYEQYF.

This clone was detected only a few times. Because the CDR3's place on the DNA is in doubt, the DNA is left out and the CDR3 is given as listed by TCRdb. The chain recombines TRBV2 with TRBJ1-2; the table's D call of TRBD1 was not tested on the DNA. The CDR3 is made up of 17 amino acids, end residues included. CDR1 SNHLY and CDR2 FYNNEI come from the germline V gene. CDR3 residues: CASSDGYSTLGDYGYTF.

The sample holds a few counts of this clone. The V and J genes are TRBV30 and TRBJ1-4; D remains ambiguous. The CDR3 loop spans 13 amino acids. Between the trimmed V and J ends, which lost 0 bases and 6 bases, there was a span of 8 bases. Germline CDR1 reads GTSNPN; CDR2 reads SVGIG (reference sequence). CDR3 DNA sequence: TGTGCCTGGAGTGTACTTACAGATGAAAAACTGTTTTTT. Protein product: CAWSVLTDEKLFF.

The chain carries TRBV5-8 and TRBJ2-7; the D gene is possibly TRBD1 (5 bases). Trimming left V 4 bases short and J 0 bases short, with 8 bases between. CDR1 and CDR2 (germline): SGHTS, YDEGEE. The CDR3 totals 13 residues. The CDR3 here is CASSRTFSYEQYF. DNA of the CDR3: TGTGCCAGCAGCCGGACATTCTCCTACGAGCAGTACTTC.

The rearrangement links TRBV5-1 to TRBJ2-3; D gene ambiguous. The germline V gene encodes CDR1 SGHRS and CDR2 YFSETQ. CDR3 size: 12 residues. The ends were cut back, 4 bases at V and 5 bases at J, with 8 bases in the middle. The CDR3 nucleotides read TGCGCCAGCAGCATACGCGAAGATACGCAGTATTTT. Amino acid sequence: CASSIREDTQYF. Drawing the rest from reference TRBV5-1 and TRBJ2-3, the complete variable domain is KAGVTQTPRYLIKTRGQQVTLSCSPISGHRSVSWYQQTPGQGLQFLFEYFSETQRNKGNFPGRFSGRQFSNSRSEMNVSTLELGDSALYLCASSIREDTQYFGPGTRLTVL.

The V and J genes are TRBV30 and TRBJ2-5; D might be TRBD1 (6 bases). The V end lost 7 bases, the J end lost 2 bases, and 11 bases lay between the germline ends. Germline-derived CDR1 and CDR2 are GTSNPN and SVGIG (reference sequence). The CDR3 spans 12 residues. CDR3 nucleotide sequence: TGTGCCTACGGACAGCCGCAAGAGACCCAGTACTTC. The encoded protein is CAYGQPQETQYF.

The rearrangement joins TRBV29-1 to TRBJ2-5; 7 nucleotides align to TRBD1. Unmatched junction bases numbered 9, after V lost 6 bases and J lost 5 bases. The CDR3 sequence is 13 residues long. From germline, CDR1 is SQVTM and CDR2 ANQGSEA. CDR3 sequence (DNA): TGCAGCGTGGCCTTGACAGGGCGGGAGACCCAGTACTTC. This encodes CSVALTGRETQYF.

The chain combines TRBV5-6 with TRBJ1-2; the D is unclear. V was shortened by 7 bases and J by 0 bases, with 10 bases between the two germline ends. CDR3 size: 13 residues. CDR1 and CDR2 from the germline V gene are SGHDT and YYEEEE. In DNA form, the CDR3 reads TGTGCCAGCTCCTGGTCTACTAACTATGGCTACACCTTC. Amino acids: CASSWSTNYGYTF.

In this sample, this clone turned up once. V usage is TRBV12-5 and J usage is TRBJ2-3; 13 bases line up with TRBD2. The J segment lost 2 bases and the V segment lost 5 bases, leaving 10 bases of the junction unmatched. The CDR3 extends over 18 amino acids. Germline CDR1 reads LGHNT; CDR2 reads FRNRAP. The CDR3 DNA is TGTGCTAGTGGTCTAGGGACTAGCGGGATATCGCACACAGATACGCAGTATTTT. Protein sequence: CASGLGTSGISHTDTQYF.

This clone was observed once. V and J are TRBV10-2 and TRBJ1-5, with a tentative D call TRBD1 (6 bases). Germline CDR1 and CDR2: WSHSY and SAAADI. The ends were cut back, 5 bases at V and 7 bases at J, with 12 bases in the middle. CDR3 length equals 13 residues. CDR3 region: CASSPGERQPQHF. The DNA of the CDR3 is TGCGCCAGCAGTCCAGGGGAGAGGCAGCCCCAGCATTTT.

The sample holds one count of this clone. V usage is TRBV5-4 and J usage is TRBJ2-3, with a weak D call TRBD1 (5 bases). CDR3 size: 15 residues. CDR1 is SGHNT, CDR2 YYREEE, per germline (reference sequence). Trimming stripped 3 bases from V and 4 bases from J, with 15 bases between. The CDR3 sequence: CASSWGGRAADTQYF. The CDR3 coding sequence is TGTGCCAGCAGCTGGGGCGGTCGCGCGGCAGATACGCAGTATTTT. The full variable domain, with the rest looked up from reference TRBV5-4 and TRBJ2-3, is ETGVTQSPTHLIKTRGQQVTLRCSSQSGHNTVSWYQQALGQGPQFIFQYYREEENGRGNFPPRFSGLQFPNYSSELNVNALELDDSALYLCASSWGGRAADTQYFGPGTRLTVL.

This clone came up a few times. The V gene is TRBV29-1, the J gene TRBJ2-7, with TRBD1 identical over 11 bases. V lost 5 bases, J lost 7 bases, and 7 bases stayed unmatched. This CDR3 region has 13 residues. Germline V gene sequence: CDR1 SQVTM, CDR2 ANQGSEA. The CDR3 region has the DNA TGCAGCGTTATTGGACAGGGGGCGTTGGAGCAGTACTTC. This encodes CSVIGQGALEQYF.

This clone was recorded a few times. V and J are TRBV7-2 and TRBJ2-2, with 12 bases fitting TRBD2. This CDR3 spans 16 amino acids. Unmatched junction bases numbered 6, after V lost 4 bases and J lost 6 bases. CDR1 is SGHTA and CDR2 is FQGNSA in the germline V gene. CDR3 residues: CASSSPGLAGPGELFF. In nucleotides, the CDR3 is TGTGCCAGCAGCTCCCCCGGACTAGCGGGACCCGGGGAGCTGTTTTTT.

The V and J genes are TRBV6-5 and TRBJ2-7; tentatively, D is TRBD2 (5 bases). This CDR3 spans 11 amino acids. Germline V lookup: CDR1 MNHEY, CDR2 SVGAGI. Trimming took off 6 bases at V and 4 bases at J, with 7 bases between the two ends. The CDR3 coding sequence is TGTGCCAGCAGCGAGGGTTACGAGCAGTACTTC. This gives the protein CASSEGYEQYF.

The chain joins TRBV5-1 to TRBJ1-2, with 12 bases that match TRBD1. The V gene's germline CDR1 is SGHRS and CDR2 YFSETQ. V shed 4 bases, J shed 9 bases, and the junction held 10 bases outside the gene matches. The CDR3 covers 15 residues. The CDR3 spells CASSPGGTGGASYTF. CDR3 coding DNA: TGCGCCAGCAGCCCAGGCGGGACAGGGGGCGCAAGCTACACCTTC. Full variable domain (outside the CDR3, taken from reference TRBV5-1 and TRBJ1-2): KAGVTQTPRYLIKTRGQQVTLSCSPISGHRSVSWYQQTPGQGLQFLFEYFSETQRNKGNFPGRFSGRQFSNSRSEMNVSTLELGDSALYLCASSPGGTGGASYTFGSGTRLTVV.

This chain connects TRBV7-3 to TRBJ1-1; 9 bases fit TRBD1. With V trimmed by 2 bases and J by 1 base, 5 bases remained unmatched. Germline CDR1 reads SGHTA; CDR2 reads FQGTGA. There are 16 residues in the CDR3. Here the CDR3 reads CASSLRGQGGNTEAFF. CDR3 in DNA: TGTGCCAGCAGCTTACGGGGACAGGGCGGGAACACTGAAGCTTTCTTT.

The chain couples TRBV7-9 to TRBJ2-5, with D unresolved. The CDR3 runs to 12 residues. CDR1 and CDR2 (germline): SEHNR, FQNEAQ (reference sequence). With 5 bases removed from V and 0 bases from J, the gap between germline ends came to 4 bases. Written as DNA, the CDR3 is TGTGCCAGCAGCCTAAACCAAGAGACCCAGTACTTC. Protein: CASSLNQETQYF.

The chain recombines TRBV7-2 with TRBJ2-5, with 7 bases identical to TRBD2. Germline CDR1 is SGHTA and CDR2 is FQGNSA. The CDR3 loop spans 14 amino acids. Germline trimming cut 4 bases from V and 3 bases from J; bases unmatched to any gene: 5. This chain's CDR3 is CASSYGGTEETQYF. The DNA for the CDR3 is TGTGCCAGCAGCTACGGGGGGACTGAAGAGACCCAGTACTTC. Full variable domain (outside the CDR3, taken from reference TRBV7-2 and TRBJ2-5): GAGVSQSPSNKVTEKGKDVELRCDPISGHTALYWYRQSLGQGLEFLIYFQGNSAPDKSGLPSDRFSAERTGGSVSTLTIQRTQQEDSAVYLCASSYGGTEETQYFGPGTRLLVL.

This clone was observed a handful of times. The chain links TRBV28 to TRBJ1-1; TRBD1 agrees at 12 bases. Germline trimming cut 2 bases from V and 0 bases from J; bases unmatched to any gene: 4. The CDR3 has 17 amino acids. Germline values: CDR1 MDHEN, CDR2 SYDVKM. CDR3 amino acids: CASSLPGTGGLNTEAFF. CDR3 nucleotide sequence: TGTGCCAGCAGTTTACCCGGGACAGGGGGCCTGAACACTGAAGCTTTCTTT.

The rearrangement joins TRBV4-1 to TRBJ2-7; weak D call: TRBD1 (5 bases). Germline lookup yields CDR1 MGHRA and CDR2 YSYEKL. This CDR3 region has 13 residues. V lost 1 base, J lost 3 bases, and 7 bases lay in between. For the CDR3, the DNA is TGCGCCAGCAGCCAAGTAGGGGACTACGAGCAGTACTTC. It codes for CASSQVGDYEQYF.

This chain uses TRBV6-5 with TRBJ1-5; D remains unclear. CDR3 length equals 14 residues. Germline V lookup: CDR1 MNHEY, CDR2 SVGAGI. Trimming removed 4 bases from V and 0 bases from J, with 7 bases in between. In DNA, the CDR3 is TGTGCCAGCAGTTCGTATATTAGCAATCAGCCCCAGCATTTT. It translates to CASSSYISNQPQHF.

This chain joins TRBV11-2 and TRBJ1-1; possible D gene TRBD1, 5 bases. Trimming took off 7 bases at V and 0 bases at J, with 18 bases between the two ends. Germline V CDR1 and CDR2: SGHAT, FQNNGV. This CDR3 is built from 16 residues. This CDR3 is CASTPWGGPMNTEAFF. The CDR3 nucleotides read TGTGCCAGCACCCCCTGGGGCGGTCCTATGAACACTGAAGCTTTCTTT.

The chain is built from TRBV7-2 and TRBJ2-3; weak D call: TRBD2 (5 bases). The CDR3 length is 16 residues. V gave up 1 base and J gave up 2 bases, with 13 bases separating them. In germline, CDR1 is SGHTA, CDR2 FQGNSA. DNA for the CDR3: TGTGCCAGCAGCTTAGAAACGGGGATTATCACAGATACGCAGTATTTT. It yields the protein CASSLETGIITDTQYF.

The chain uses TRBV5-1 and TRBJ2-5; TRBD2 is a possible D gene (5 bases). The CDR3 runs to 14 residues. Trimming pared 0 bases from V and 5 bases from J, leaving 11 bases between. CDR1 and CDR2 from the germline V gene are SGHRS and YFSETQ. This CDR3 is CASSLDQTGETQYF. CDR3 nucleotide sequence: TGCGCCAGCAGCTTGGACCAGACGGGGGAGACCCAGTACTTC.

The J gene is TRBJ1-1, the V gene TRBV6-1; a weak D match, TRBD1 (6 bases). The CDR3 loop spans 15 amino acids. Per the germline V gene, CDR1 is MNHNS and CDR2 is SASEGT. Trimming removed 0 bases from V and 11 bases from J, with 19 bases in between. CDR3 nucleotide sequence: TGTGCCAGCAGTGAAGCGCAGGGGCAAGATAAATACGCTTTCTTT. Protein: CASSEAQGQDKYAFF.

This clone was detected once. The chain recombines TRBV7-6 with TRBJ2-2; 10 bases fit TRBD2. The CDR3 spans 15 residues. The germline CDR1 and CDR2 sequences are SGHVS and FNYEAQ. Trimming removed 6 bases from V and 6 bases from J; junction bases left unmatched: 7. The DNA of the CDR3 is TGTGCCAGCAGTCGGACTAGCGGAAGGGCCGGGGAGCTGTTTTTT. Translated: CASSRTSGRAGELFF.